This T cell receptor beta chain is from a study of blood T cells in healthy people across ages. Trimming shortened V by 0 bases and J by 6 bases, and 11 bases separated the two germline ends. Germline CDR1 and CDR2: SGHRS and YFSETQ. The CDR3 sequence is 14 residues long. This clonotype came up many times. Through a sample-barcoded 5' primer and a J-beta primer mix, a second PCR was run for roughly 7 to 11 cycles. Template switching added a 12-random-nucleotide identifier to every cDNA molecule. Per-sample output comprised a minimum of 2.5 million paired-end reads containing CDR3. TCRdb independently ran MiXCR on the 5' RACE reads; one entry per CDR3 protein. The table lists about 590,000 distinct CDR3 sequences, around 31% of them singletons, with about 15% in the top ten.

The TCR was taken from a woman older than 75 in good health. The V call is TRBV5-1, the J call TRBJ2-3; D remains ambiguous. Material: blood. The CDR3 nucleotides are TGCGCCAGCAGCTTGGCCGGTCTTGTGGATACGCAGTATTTT. Translating gives CASSLAGLVDTQYF.